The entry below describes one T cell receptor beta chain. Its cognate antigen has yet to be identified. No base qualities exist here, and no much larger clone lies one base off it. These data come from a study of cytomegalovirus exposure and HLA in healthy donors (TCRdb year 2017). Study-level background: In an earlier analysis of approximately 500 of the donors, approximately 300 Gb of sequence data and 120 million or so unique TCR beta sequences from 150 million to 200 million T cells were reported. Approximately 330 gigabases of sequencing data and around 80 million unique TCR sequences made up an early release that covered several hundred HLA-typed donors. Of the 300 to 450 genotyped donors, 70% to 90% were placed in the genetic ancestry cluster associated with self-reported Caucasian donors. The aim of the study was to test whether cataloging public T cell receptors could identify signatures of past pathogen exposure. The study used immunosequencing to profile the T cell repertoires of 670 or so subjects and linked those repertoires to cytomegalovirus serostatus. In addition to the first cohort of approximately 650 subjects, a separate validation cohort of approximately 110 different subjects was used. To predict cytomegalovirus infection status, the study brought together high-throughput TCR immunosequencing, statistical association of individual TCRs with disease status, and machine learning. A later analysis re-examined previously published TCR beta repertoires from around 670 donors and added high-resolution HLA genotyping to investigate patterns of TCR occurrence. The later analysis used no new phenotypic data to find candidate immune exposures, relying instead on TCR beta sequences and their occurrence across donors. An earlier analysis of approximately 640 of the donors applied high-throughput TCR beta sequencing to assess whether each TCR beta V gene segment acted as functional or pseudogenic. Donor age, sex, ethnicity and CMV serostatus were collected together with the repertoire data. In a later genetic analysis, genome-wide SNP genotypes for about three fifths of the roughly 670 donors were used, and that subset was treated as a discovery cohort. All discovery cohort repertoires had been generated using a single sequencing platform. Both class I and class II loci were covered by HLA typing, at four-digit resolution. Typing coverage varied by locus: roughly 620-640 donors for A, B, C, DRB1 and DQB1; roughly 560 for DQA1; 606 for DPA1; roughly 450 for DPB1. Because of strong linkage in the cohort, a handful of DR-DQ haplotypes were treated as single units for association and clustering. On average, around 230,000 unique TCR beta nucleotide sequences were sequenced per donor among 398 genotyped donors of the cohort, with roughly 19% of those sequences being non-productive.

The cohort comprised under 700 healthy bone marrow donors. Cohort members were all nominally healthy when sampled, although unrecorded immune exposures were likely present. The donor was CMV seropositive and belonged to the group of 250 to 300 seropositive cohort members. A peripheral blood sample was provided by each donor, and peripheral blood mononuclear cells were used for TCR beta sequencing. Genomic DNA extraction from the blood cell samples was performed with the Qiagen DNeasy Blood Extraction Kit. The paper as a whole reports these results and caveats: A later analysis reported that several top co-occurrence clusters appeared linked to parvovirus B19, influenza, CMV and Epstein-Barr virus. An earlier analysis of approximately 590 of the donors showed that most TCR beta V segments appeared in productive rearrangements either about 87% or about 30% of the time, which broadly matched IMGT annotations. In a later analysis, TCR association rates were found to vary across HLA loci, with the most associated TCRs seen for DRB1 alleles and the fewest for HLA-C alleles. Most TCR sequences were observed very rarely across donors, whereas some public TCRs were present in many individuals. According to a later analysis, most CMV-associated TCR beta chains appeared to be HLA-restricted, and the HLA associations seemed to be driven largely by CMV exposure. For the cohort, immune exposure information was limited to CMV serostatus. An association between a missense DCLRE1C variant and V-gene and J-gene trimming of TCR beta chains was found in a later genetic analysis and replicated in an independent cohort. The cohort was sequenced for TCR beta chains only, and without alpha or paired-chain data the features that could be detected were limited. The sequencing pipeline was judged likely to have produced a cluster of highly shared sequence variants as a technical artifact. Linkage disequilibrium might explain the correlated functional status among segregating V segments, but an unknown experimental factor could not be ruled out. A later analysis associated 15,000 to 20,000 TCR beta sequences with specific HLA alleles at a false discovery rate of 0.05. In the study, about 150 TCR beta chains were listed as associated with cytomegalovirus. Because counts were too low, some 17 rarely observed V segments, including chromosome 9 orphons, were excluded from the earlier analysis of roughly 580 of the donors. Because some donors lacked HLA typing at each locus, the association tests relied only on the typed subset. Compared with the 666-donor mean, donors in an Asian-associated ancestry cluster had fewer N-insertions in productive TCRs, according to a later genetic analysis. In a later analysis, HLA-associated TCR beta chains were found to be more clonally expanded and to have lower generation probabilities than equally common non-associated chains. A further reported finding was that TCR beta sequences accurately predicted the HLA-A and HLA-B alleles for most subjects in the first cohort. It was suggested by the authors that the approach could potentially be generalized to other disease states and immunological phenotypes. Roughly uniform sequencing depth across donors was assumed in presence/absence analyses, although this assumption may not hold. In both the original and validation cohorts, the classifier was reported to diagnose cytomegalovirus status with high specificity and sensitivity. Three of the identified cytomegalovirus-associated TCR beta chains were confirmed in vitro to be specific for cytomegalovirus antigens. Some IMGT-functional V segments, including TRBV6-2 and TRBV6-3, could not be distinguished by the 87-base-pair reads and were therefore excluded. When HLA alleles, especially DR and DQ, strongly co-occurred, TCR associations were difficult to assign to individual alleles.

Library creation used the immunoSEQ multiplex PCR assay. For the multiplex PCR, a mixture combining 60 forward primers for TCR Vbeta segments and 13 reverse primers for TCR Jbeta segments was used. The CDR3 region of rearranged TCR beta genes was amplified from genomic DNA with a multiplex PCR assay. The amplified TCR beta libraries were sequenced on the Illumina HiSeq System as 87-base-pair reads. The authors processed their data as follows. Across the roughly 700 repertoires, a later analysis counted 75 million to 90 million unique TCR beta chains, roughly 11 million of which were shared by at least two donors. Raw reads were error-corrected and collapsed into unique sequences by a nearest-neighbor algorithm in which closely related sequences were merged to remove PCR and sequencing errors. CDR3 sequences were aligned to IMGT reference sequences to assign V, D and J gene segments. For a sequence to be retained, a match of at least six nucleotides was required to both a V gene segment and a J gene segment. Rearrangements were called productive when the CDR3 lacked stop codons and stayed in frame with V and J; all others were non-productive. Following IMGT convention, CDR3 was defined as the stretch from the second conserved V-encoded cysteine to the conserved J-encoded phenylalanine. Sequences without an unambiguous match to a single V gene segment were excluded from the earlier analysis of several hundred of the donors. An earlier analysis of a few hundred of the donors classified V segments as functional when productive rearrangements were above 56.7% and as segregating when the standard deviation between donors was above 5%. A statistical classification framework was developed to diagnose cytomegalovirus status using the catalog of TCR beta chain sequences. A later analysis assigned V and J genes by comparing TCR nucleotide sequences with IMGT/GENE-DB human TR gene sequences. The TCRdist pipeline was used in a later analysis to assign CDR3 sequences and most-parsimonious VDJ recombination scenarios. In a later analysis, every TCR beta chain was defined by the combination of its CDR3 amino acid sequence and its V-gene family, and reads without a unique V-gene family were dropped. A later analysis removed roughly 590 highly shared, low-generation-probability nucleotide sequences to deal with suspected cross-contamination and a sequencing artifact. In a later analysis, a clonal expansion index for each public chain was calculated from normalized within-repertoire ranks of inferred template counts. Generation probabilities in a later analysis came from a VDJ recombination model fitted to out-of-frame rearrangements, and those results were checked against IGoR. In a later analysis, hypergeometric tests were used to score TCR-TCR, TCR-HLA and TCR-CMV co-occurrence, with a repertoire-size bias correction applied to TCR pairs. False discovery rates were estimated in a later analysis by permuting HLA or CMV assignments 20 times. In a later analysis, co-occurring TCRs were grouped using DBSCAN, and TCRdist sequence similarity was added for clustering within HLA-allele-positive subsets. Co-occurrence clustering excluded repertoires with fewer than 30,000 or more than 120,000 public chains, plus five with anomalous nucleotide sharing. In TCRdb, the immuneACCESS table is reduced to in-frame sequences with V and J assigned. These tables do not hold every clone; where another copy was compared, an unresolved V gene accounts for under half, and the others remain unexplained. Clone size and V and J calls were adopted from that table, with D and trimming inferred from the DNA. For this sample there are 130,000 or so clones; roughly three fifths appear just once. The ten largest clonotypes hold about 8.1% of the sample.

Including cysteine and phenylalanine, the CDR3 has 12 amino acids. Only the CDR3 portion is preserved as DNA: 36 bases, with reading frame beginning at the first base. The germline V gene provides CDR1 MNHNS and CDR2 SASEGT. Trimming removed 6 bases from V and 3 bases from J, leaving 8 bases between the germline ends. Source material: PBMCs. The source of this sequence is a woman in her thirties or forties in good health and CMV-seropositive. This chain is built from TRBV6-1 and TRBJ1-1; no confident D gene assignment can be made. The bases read TGTGCCAGCAGGGACTTCCACACTGAAGCTTTCTTT. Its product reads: CASRDFHTEAFF.